The 7 T cell receptor beta chains listed next were all sequenced from one sample in a study of cytomegalovirus exposure and HLA in healthy donors. Primers: 60 Vbeta forward and 13 Jbeta reverse. Measured with immunoSEQ multiplex PCR; TCRdb has only the in-frame clones, and not every one. In the table there are approximately 150,000 clones, roughly 81% of which are singletons. Specimen: PBMCs. These receptor sequences come from a man younger than 40 in good health and CMV-seropositive.

This CDR3 is CASSLDSSGMNTGELFF. In DNA form, the CDR3 reads TGTGCCAGCAGCTTGGATTCTAGCGGGATGAACACCGGGGAGCTGTTTTTT. The chain is built from TRBV5-8 and TRBJ2-2; 9 bases agree with TRBD2. V dropped 0 bases and J dropped 1; count of bases not matched to a gene: 4. CDR3 length equals 17 residues. Per the germline V gene, CDR1 is SGHTS and CDR2 is YDEGEE.

The chain has TRBV7-8 and TRBJ2-2, with 9 nucleotides matching TRBD2. Germline CDR1 reads SGHVS; CDR2 reads FQNEAQ. Trimming at V came to 2 bases and at J to 6 bases, leaving 7 bases not matched to a gene. This CDR3 region has 16 residues. CDR3 sequence: CASSLPSGRISGELFF. The CDR3 DNA sequence: TGTGCCAGCAGCTTACCGAGCGGGAGGATTTCCGGGGAGCTGTTTTTT.

The chain uses TRBV9 and TRBJ2-3; TRBD2 matches 13 bases. The CDR3 extends over 18 amino acids. V was pared by 0 bases and J by 3 bases, with 7 bases of the junction left unmatched. From germline, CDR1 is SGDLS and CDR2 YYNGEE. For the CDR3, the DNA is TGTGCCAGCAGCGTAGAAACTAGCGGGAGGGCCACGACAGATACGCAGTATTTT. Its protein is CASSVETSGRATTDTQYF. The full variable domain, rest sourced from reference TRBV9 and TRBJ2-3, is DSGVTQTPKHLITATGQRVTLRCSPRSGDLSVYWYQQSLDQGLQFLIQYYNGEERAKGNILERFSAQQFPDLHSELNLSSLELGDSALYFCASSVETSGRATTDTQYFGPGTRLTVL.

V gene TRBV18 combines with J gene TRBJ2-2, with D hard to call. This CDR3 is built from 16 residues. V was cut by 3 bases and J by 0 bases, with 11 bases left in between. Germline CDR1 KGHSH, CDR2 LQKENI. Written as DNA, the CDR3 is TGTGCCAGCTCACCTTCGATGGTAGCGAACACCGGGGAGCTGTTTTTT. As protein: CASSPSMVANTGELFF. The full variable domain, rest sourced from reference TRBV18 and TRBJ2-2, is NAGVMQNPRHLVRRRGQEARLRCSPMKGHSHVYWYRQLPEEGLKFMVYLQKENIIDESGMPKERFSAEFPKEGPSILRIQQVVRGDSAAYFCASSPSMVANTGELFFGEGSRLTVL.

The J gene is TRBJ1-3, the V gene TRBV5-4, with 8 bases that match TRBD1. The CDR3 extends over 15 amino acids. From germline, CDR1 is SGHNT and CDR2 YYREEE (reference sequence). V shed 7 bases and J 2 bases; nucleotides not matched to a gene: 8. The CDR3, as DNA: TGTGCCAGCGGATCCCAACAGGGGGCTGGAAACACCATATATTTT. Translated: CASGSQQGAGNTIYF.

The chain employs TRBV18 and TRBJ1-5, with a weak D call TRBD1 (6 bases). Trimming took off 3 bases at V and 2 bases at J, with 11 bases between the two ends. The CDR3 is made up of 15 amino acids. CDR1 is KGHSH, CDR2 LQKENI, per germline. Written as DNA, the CDR3 is TGTGCCAGCTCACCGTCACAGGGTGGCAATCAGCCCCAGCATTTT. Protein product: CASSPSQGGNQPQHF.

J is TRBJ2-1 and V is TRBV4-3, with TRBD1 identical over 11 bases. V was pared by 2 bases and J by 12 bases, with 6 bases of the junction left unmatched. The CDR3 extends over 14 amino acids. Germline V gives CDR1 LGHNA, CDR2 YSLEER. CDR3 protein: CASSQTGTGGMQFF. The CDR3, as DNA: TGCGCCAGCAGCCAAACCGGGACAGGGGGAATGCAGTTCTTC.